This T cell receptor beta chain was recovered during a study of blood T cell repertoires in COVID-19. The CDR3 has 17 amino acids. Germline lookup yields CDR1 SGHNT and CDR2 YENEEA. Trimming removed 5 bases at V and 0 bases at J, with 17 bases between. This clone has just one count. Individuals drawn from around 24 US areas were roughly 18 to 95 years old. Measured with immunoSEQ multiplex PCR; TCRdb has only the in-frame clones, and not every one. Here the sample spans some 320,000 clones, under 95% being singletons. J is TRBJ1-5 and V is TRBV11-3; D unclear. Sequencing used PBMCs or T cells enriched from blood (not recorded which). The TCR originated in a man between 60 and 70 years old who had recovered from COVID-19. The CDR3 sequence: CASSPSIQWVSNQPQHF. Written as DNA, the CDR3 is TGTGCCAGCAGCCCATCAATACAGTGGGTTAGCAATCAGCCCCAGCATTTT.